The 20 T cell receptor beta chains below were found in one sample sequenced in a study of shared clonotypes between healthy human individuals. Profiled with immunoSEQ multiplex PCR; TCRdb holds only in-frame clones, not every one. The table lists nearly 500,000 clones, over 60% of them singletons. The sequencing input was PBMCs. These receptors were obtained from a woman aged 40 to 50 in good health. Some clones in this sample may be carry-over from other donors' samples.

This chain joins TRBV19 and TRBJ2-3, with D unclear. V was pared by 6 bases and J by 2 bases, with 9 bases between. This CDR3 region has 13 residues. CDR1 and CDR2 (germline): LNHDA, SQIVND (reference sequence). The CDR3: CASSQIPTDTQYF. Written as DNA, the CDR3 is TGTGCCAGTAGCCAAATCCCCACAGATACGCAGTATTTT.

CDR3 bases: TGTGCCAGCAGCCCCAGCGGGGCAGGGACCGACTACACCTTC. This codes for CASSPSGAGTDYTF. The chain joins TRBV9 to TRBJ1-2; D may be TRBD1 (5 bases). The V gene lost 4 bases and the J gene lost 10 bases, with 20 bases spanning the gap. The CDR3 extends over 14 amino acids. CDR1 and CDR2 (germline): SGDLS, YYNGEE.

The chain couples TRBV10-2 to TRBJ2-3; 8 bases fit TRBD2. Per germline, CDR1 WSHSY and CDR2 SAAADI. The V and J ends lost 5 bases and 0 bases, in that order; junction bases with no gene match: 1. The CDR3 is made up of 14 amino acids. DNA of the CDR3: TGCGCCAGCAGTCCTAGCGGGAGCACAGATACGCAGTATTTT. Translation gives CASSPSGSTDTQYF.

The chain recombines TRBV6-6 with TRBJ1-1; 7 bases map to TRBD1. Germline V lookup: CDR1 MNHNY, CDR2 SVGAGI (reference sequence). This CDR3 contains 15 residues. The J segment lost 2 bases and the V segment lost 0 bases, leaving 3 bases of the junction unmatched. CDR3 sequence: CASSYSGGGNTEAFF. CDR3 nucleotide sequence: TGTGCCAGCAGTTACTCGGGAGGGGGCAACACTGAAGCTTTCTTT.

This chain uses TRBV7-2 with TRBJ1-4; 7 bases map to TRBD1. The germline gives CDR1 SGHTA, CDR2 FQGNSA. With 0 bases clipped from V and 8 bases from J, the junction kept 9 bases outside the gene matches. The CDR3 has 16 amino acids. CDR3 sequence (DNA): TGTGCCAGCAGCTTAGCTTTTAGGGGGCTCGGCGAAAAACTGTTTTTT. This codes for CASSLAFRGLGEKLFF.

The chain recombines TRBV28 with TRBJ2-2; TRBD2 aligns across 9 bases. V dropped 3 bases and J dropped 4; count of bases not matched to a gene: 9. Germline loops: CDR1 MDHEN, CDR2 SYDVKM. CDR3 length: 17 amino acids. CDR3 sequence reads: CASSFILAGGVTGELFF. CDR3 nucleotides: TGTGCCAGCAGTTTCATCCTCGCGGGAGGGGTCACCGGGGAGCTGTTTTTT.

The chain employs TRBV28 and TRBJ2-7, with 14 bases aligning to TRBD2. CDR1 and CDR2 (germline): MDHEN, SYDVKM. V lost 6 bases and J lost 4; bases outside the gene matches: 14. The CDR3 extends over 18 amino acids. The CDR3: CASRTGLAGAKSPYEQYF. CDR3 DNA: TGTGCCAGCAGGACGGGACTAGCGGGAGCCAAAAGCCCTTACGAGCAGTACTTC.

The CDR3 loop reads CAIGETSGRSGEQFF. CDR3 coding DNA: TGTGCCATCGGCGAGACTAGCGGGAGGTCGGGTGAGCAGTTCTTC. The chain recombines TRBV10-3 with TRBJ2-1; 13 bases line up with TRBD2. V lost 8 bases, J lost 9 bases, and 10 bases stayed unmatched. The germline V gene has CDR1 ENHRY and CDR2 SYGVKD. The CDR3 loop spans 15 amino acids.

This clone has just one count. The genes are TRBV7-2 and TRBJ2-5; 11 bases map to TRBD1. Germline CDR1 and CDR2: SGHTA and FQGNSA. V gave up 6 bases and J gave up 4 bases; unmatched junction bases: 10. This CDR3 spans 16 amino acids. Here the CDR3 DNA reads TGTGCCAGCAGATCTGCCGGGACAGGGGGGTCAGAGACCCAGTACTTC. It codes for CASRSAGTGGSETQYF.

Only a few counts were recorded for this clone. This sequence joins TRBV19 and TRBJ2-1; 7 positions agree with TRBD2. This CDR3 contains 14 residues. From germline, CDR1 is LNHDA and CDR2 SQIVND (reference sequence). V shed 3 bases, J shed 7 bases, and the junction held 6 bases outside the gene matches. The chain's CDR3 is CASSISGGNNEQFF. DNA for the CDR3: TGTGCCAGTAGTATTTCGGGAGGCAATAATGAGCAGTTCTTC.

The V gene is TRBV10-2, the J gene TRBJ1-6, with 9 bases aligning to TRBD1. V gave up 4 bases and J gave up 9 bases; unmatched junction bases: 4. This CDR3 has 14 amino acids. Germline lookup yields CDR1 WSHSY and CDR2 SAAADI. The CDR3 coding sequence is TGCGCCAGCAGTGTCAAGACAGGGGGTTCACCCCTCCACTTT. Its translation is CASSVKTGGSPLHF.

This chain connects TRBV19 to TRBJ2-1; 9 bases line up with TRBD2. The CDR3 is 16 residues long. V trimming: 4 bases; J trimming: 1 base; junction bases outside the gene matches: 5. Germline values: CDR1 LNHDA, CDR2 SQIVND (reference sequence). CDR3 bases: TGTGCCAGTAGTAGGGGAGCGGGAGGTTCCTACAATGAGCAGTTCTTC. It is translated as CASSRGAGGSYNEQFF.

This chain joins TRBV6-1 and TRBJ2-5; D is possibly TRBD1 (6 bases). Trimming cost V 0 bases and J 0 bases, with 8 bases left between them. The CDR3 has 15 amino acids. Per the germline V gene, CDR1 is MNHNS and CDR2 is SASEGT. The DNA of the CDR3 is TGTGCCAGCAGTGAAGCCGGGACAAACCAAGAGACCCAGTACTTC. Protein sequence: CASSEAGTNQETQYF.

The CDR3 nucleotides are TGTGCCAGCAGCTCACAGGGGGCGACGGGGGAGCTGTTTTTT. This gives the protein CASSSQGATGELFF. The rearrangement joins TRBV7-3 to TRBJ2-2; TRBD1 matches at 9 bases. Per the germline V gene, CDR1 is SGHTA and CDR2 is FQGTGA. This CDR3 is 14 amino acids long. V dropped 4 bases and J dropped 8; count of bases not matched to a gene: 5.

The V and J genes are TRBV30 and TRBJ2-3; D may correspond to TRBD1 or TRBD2 (6 bases each). The germline V and J ends were trimmed by 2 bases and 0 bases, with 9 bases remaining between them. CDR3 length: 14 amino acids. CDR1 is GTSNPN, CDR2 SVGIG, per germline (reference sequence). The CDR3 reads CAWSWGASTDTQYF. The CDR3, as DNA: TGTGCCTGGAGTTGGGGGGCTAGCACAGATACGCAGTATTTT.

The CDR3 nucleotides are TGCAGTGCGCCTGCTGGAGATACGCAGTATTTT. Its protein product is CSAPAGDTQYF. This chain joins TRBV20-1 and TRBJ2-3; D gene ambiguous. The CDR3 is 11 residues long. V lost 6 bases and J lost 5, with 9 bases in between. The germline gives CDR1 DFQATT, CDR2 SNEGSKA (reference sequence).

Only one count was recorded for this clone. The V gene is TRBV30, the J gene TRBJ1-3, with no clear D. The V end lost 4 bases, the J end lost 0 bases, and 10 bases lay between the germline ends. The CDR3 is 14 amino acids. CDR1 and CDR2 from the germline V gene are GTSNPN and SVGIG (reference sequence). CDR3 sequence: CAWTGRSSGNTIYF. The CDR3 nucleotides read TGTGCCTGGACTGGGCGGAGCTCTGGAAACACCATATATTTT.

This clone turned up a few times. The chain is built from TRBV18 and TRBJ1-1; 7 nucleotides match TRBD1. With V trimmed by 0 bases and J by 6 bases, 1 base remained unmatched. The CDR3 sequence is 13 residues long. Germline-derived CDR1 and CDR2 are KGHSH and LQKENI. CDR3 residues: CASSPPQGPEAFF. The CDR3 region has the DNA TGTGCCAGCTCACCACCACAGGGGCCTGAAGCTTTCTTT.

The genes are TRBV15 and TRBJ2-7, with D possibly being TRBD1 (5 bases). Germline V gives CDR1 LNHNV, CDR2 YYDKDF (reference sequence). V dropped 0 bases and J dropped 2 bases, with 8 bases sitting between them. The CDR3 contains 14 residues. The DNA for the CDR3 is TGTGCCACCAGCAGAGACCTGGGGCCCTACGAGCAGTACTTC. Translated, it gives CATSRDLGPYEQYF. Based on the CDR3 plus reference TRBV15 and TRBJ2-7, the full variable domain is DAMVIQNPRYQVTQFGKPVTLSCSQTLNHNVMYWYQQKSSQAPKLLFHYYDKDFNNEADTPDNFQSRRPNTSFCFLDIRSPGLGDTAMYLCATSRDLGPYEQYFGPGTRLTVT.

The V gene is TRBV18, the J gene TRBJ2-1, with TRBD2 identical over 7 bases. J gave up 7 bases and V 4 bases, and 16 bases lay outside the gene matches. Germline CDR1 reads KGHSH; CDR2 reads LQKENI. The CDR3 spans 17 residues. CDR3 loop: CASSRTERDTLKNEQFF. The CDR3 nucleotides read TGTGCCAGCTCACGAACCGAGCGGGATACGCTAAAGAATGAGCAGTTCTTC.